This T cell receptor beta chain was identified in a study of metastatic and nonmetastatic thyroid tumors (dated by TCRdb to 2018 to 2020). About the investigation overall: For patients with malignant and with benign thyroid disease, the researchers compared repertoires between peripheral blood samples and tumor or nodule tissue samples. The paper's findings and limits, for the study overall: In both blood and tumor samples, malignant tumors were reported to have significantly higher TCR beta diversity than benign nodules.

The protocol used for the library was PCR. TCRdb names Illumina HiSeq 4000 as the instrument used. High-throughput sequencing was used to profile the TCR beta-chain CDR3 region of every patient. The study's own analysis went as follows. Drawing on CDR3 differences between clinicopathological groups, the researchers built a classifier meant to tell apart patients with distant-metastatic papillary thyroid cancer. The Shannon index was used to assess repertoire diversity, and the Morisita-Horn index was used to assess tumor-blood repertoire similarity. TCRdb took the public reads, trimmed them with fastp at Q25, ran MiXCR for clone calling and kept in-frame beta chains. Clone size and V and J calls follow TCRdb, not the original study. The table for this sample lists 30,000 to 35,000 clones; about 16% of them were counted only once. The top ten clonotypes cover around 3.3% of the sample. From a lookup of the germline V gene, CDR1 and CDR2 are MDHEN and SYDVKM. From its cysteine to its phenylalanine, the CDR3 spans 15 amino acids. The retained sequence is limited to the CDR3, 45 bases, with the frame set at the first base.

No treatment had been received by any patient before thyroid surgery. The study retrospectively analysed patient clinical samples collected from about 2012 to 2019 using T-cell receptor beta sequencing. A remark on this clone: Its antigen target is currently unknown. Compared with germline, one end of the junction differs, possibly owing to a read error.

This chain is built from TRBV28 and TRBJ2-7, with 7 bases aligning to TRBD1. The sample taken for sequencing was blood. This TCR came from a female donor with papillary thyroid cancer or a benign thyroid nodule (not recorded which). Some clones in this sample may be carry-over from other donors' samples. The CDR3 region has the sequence CVSSRQGLSDYEQYF. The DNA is TGTGTCAGCAGCAGACAGGGCCTCTCAGACTACGAGCAGTACTTC. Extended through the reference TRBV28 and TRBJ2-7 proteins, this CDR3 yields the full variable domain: DVKVTQSSRYLVKRTGEKVFLECVQDMDHENMFWYRQDPGLGLRLIYFSYDVKMKEKGDIPEGYSVSREKKERFSLILESASTNQTSMYLCVSSRQGLSDYEQYFGPGTRLTVT.